This TCR beta chain appears in the sequencing data of a study of blood T cell repertoires in COVID-19. About the study: The analysed material was cDNA or gDNA that came from T cells, B-cell-depleted T cells, or PBMCs.

V was trimmed by 3 bases and J by 0 bases, leaving 6 bases between them. Germline loops: CDR1 KGHSH, CDR2 LQKENI. The CDR3 loop spans 14 amino acids. Authors' processing steps: Amplification with reference gene primers provided the estimates of nucleated cell counts. Repertoires were generated with immunoSEQ multiplex PCR, while TCRdb's copy carries only in-frame clones and drops some. D and trimming were read from the DNA, whereas the V and J calls and clone size are those reported in that table. The repertoire holds some 57,000 clones, with roughly 92% as singletons. This receptor was obtained from a human donor in a cohort sampled during active COVID-19. The chain uses TRBV18 and TRBJ1-3; D possibly corresponds to TRBD1 (6 bases). The sample consisted of peripheral blood. The chain's CDR3 is CASSPDSSGNTIYF. DNA for the CDR3: TGTGCCAGCTCACCGGACAGCTCTGGAAACACCATATATTTT.